This TCR beta chain was sequenced during a study of vaccination effects on CD4 cells after COVID-19. On the study more broadly: ViraFEST expansion of antigen-specific CD4+ T cells with viral peptide pools preceded sequencing. For each well, some 2 million PBMC were cultured with about 10 IU/ml IL-2 and 9.5 to 10 ug/ml peptides. The study, taken as a whole, reports: In the study, convalescent patients were few, and early post-infection timepoints were absent.

Sequencing was performed with immunoSEQ multiplex PCR; in TCRdb, only in-frame clones are kept and a portion is missing. The sample carries 40,000 to 55,000 clones, 70% to 75% recorded once. A roughly 11-day culture period preceded the isolation of CD4+ T cells. Infection with SARS-CoV-2 occurred in the person between March and December 2020, and PCR confirmed it. Notes on this clone: Its antigen is not identified.

The sequenced sample was CD4+ T cells from PBMCs cultured without peptide, obtained before COVID-19 vaccination. The clonotype comes from a human donor who had a prior SARS-CoV-2 infection.

This chain's CDR3 is CASSRGTGVTNEKLFF. CDR3 nucleotides: TGTGCCAGCAGCCGTGGGACAGGGGTAACTAATGAAAAACTGTTTTTT. This chain connects TRBV3-1 (or the pseudogene TRBV3-2) to TRBJ1-4; 10 positions agree with TRBD1. The length of the CDR3 is 16 residues. CDR1 is LGHDT, CDR2 YNNKEL, per germline (reference sequence). V trimming: 4 bases; J trimming: 1 base; junction bases outside the gene matches: 3.